This T cell receptor beta chain was captured in a study of blood T cell repertoires in COVID-19 (dated by TCRdb to about 2020). Broadly, across the study: Samples covering the acute and convalescent phases of COVID-19 were provided by collaborators in the United States, Italy and Spain. Samples were obtained from the ongoing ImmuneRACE study (first 160 participants) and from 1,254 subjects provided by 6 global collaborators. Where available, HLA class I and class II types were obtained from metadata supplied by the sample provider rather than from assay-based typing. Subjects who had been exposed to COVID-19, were actively infected with it, or had recovered from it provided the deeply sampled blood TCRbeta repertoires that made up the dataset. The material from the prospective study consisted of cDNA or gDNA derived from T cells, B-cell-depleted T cells, or PBMCs. Nearly every sample came with metadata listing a de-identified subject ID, COVID-19 status, age in years and sex. The repertoires were released in a freely available public database intended as a resource for research on the immune response to SARS-CoV-2. What the work shows at the level of the full study, not this receptor alone: The quantity of clinical and demographic metadata differed by source and by participant and was supplied without curation.

TCRbeta CDR3 regions were amplified from genomic DNA using the immunoSEQ Assay, a bias-controlled multiplex PCR. In the paper's pipeline: The number of nucleated cells in each sample was estimated from the amplification of reference gene primers within the assay. To quantify the absolute abundance of each unique TCRbeta CDR3 rearrangement, sequence reads were collapsed and filtered. For each sample, productive Simpson clonality was calculated as the square root of Simpson's diversity index across productive rearrangements. Not all clones reach the TCRdb copy of this immuneACCESS table, which keeps in-frame sequences only. Checked studies attribute under half of the gap to unresolved V genes and leave the rest unexplained. Clone size and V and J calls were adopted from that table, with D and trimming inferred from the DNA. This sample comprises 90,000 to 110,000 clones, roughly 80% of them detected only once. Roughly a fifth of the sample belongs to the ten largest clones.

V sheds 4 bases and J sheds 0 bases, leaving 21 bases between their ends. Inclusive of the bounding cysteine and phenylalanine, the CDR3 is 18 residues long. CDR3 DNA is the only sequence kept; it has 54 bases, read in frame from the first base. The germline V gene (reference sequence) supplies CDR1 LGHDT and CDR2 YNNKEL. Collaborating institutions collected whole blood in K2EDTA tubes following their own protocols. For TCRbeta analysis, collaborators shipped samples as frozen whole blood, isolated PBMCs, or DNA extracted from either of those sample types. As to this clone: No cognate antigen has been identified for it. One base away there is no much larger clone; base qualities are not given.

The V and J segments used are TRBV3-1 (or the pseudogene TRBV3-2) and TRBJ1-2; the D gene is perhaps TRBD1, on 5 matching bases. Sequencing was carried out using peripheral blood. The TCR was taken from an older woman with acute or convalescent COVID-19. In nucleotide form, the sequence is TGTGCCAGCAGCCGGAAGATAGGGGTAGGAGAACCTAACTATGGCTACACCTTC. Translation gives CASSRKIGVGEPNYGYTF.